This TCR beta chain was sequenced in a study of shared clonotypes between healthy human individuals. Study-wide findings and caveats: In general, naive subsets displayed greater estimated richness than memory subsets did.

Points on this clone: As yet, its antigen is unknown.

TCRdb keeps only in-frame clones here, not all; method: immunoSEQ multiplex PCR. The sample shows approximately 840,000 clones, 96% of them seen only once. This CDR3 spans 16 amino acids. V dropped 2 bases and J dropped 0 bases, with 11 bases sitting between them. The germline V gene has CDR1 KGHSH and CDR2 LQKENI. Terminally differentiated effector memory CD45RA+ cells were left out of the naive CD8 fraction, which was CD45RO-negative and positively selected for CCR7. The V call is TRBV18, the J call TRBJ1-3; tentative D call: TRBD1 (6 bases). Sequenced: naive CD8+ T cells sorted from blood. The sequence derives from a young man in good health. The CDR3 protein is CASSPGQPSSGNTIYF. For the CDR3, the DNA is TGTGCCAGCTCACCAGGACAGCCCTCCTCTGGAAACACCATATATTTT.